The 6 T cell receptor beta chains presented below share a single source sample, sequenced in a study of T cell repertoires in cytomegalovirus infection. Antigens of these TCRs are unknown. Each CDR3 protein gets one entry after TCRdb re-called the reads with MiXCR. The sample lists around 430,000 distinct CDR3 sequences, about two fifths occurring once. Sample: cultured PBMCs, taken from culture after CMV antigen stimulation. These receptors came from a human donor in good health (CMV status not recorded). Some clones in this sample may be carry-over from other donors' samples.

The V and J genes are TRBV12-3 or TRBV12-4 and TRBJ2-1; 9 positions agree with TRBD2. V lost 6 bases, J lost 9 bases, and 12 bases stayed unmatched. The CDR3 is 15 amino acids. CDR3 loop: CASRKLAGPGSEQFF. The CDR3 nucleotides read TGTGCCAGCAGGAAACTAGCGGGCCCGGGGAGTGAGCAGTTCTTC.

In its sample, this clonotype was seen a few times. V usage is TRBV4-3 and J usage is TRBJ2-1, with D possibly being TRBD2 (6 bases). Per germline, CDR1 LGHNA and CDR2 YSLEER. The CDR3 is 15 amino acids. Trimming pared 4 bases from V and 4 bases from J, leaving 14 bases between. CDR3 residues: CASSPTSFGYNEQFF. CDR3 nucleotides: TGCGCCAGCAGCCCAACTAGCTTTGGGTACAATGAGCAGTTCTTC.

There are a few counts of this clonotype. The chain has TRBV10-1 and TRBJ2-1, with 10 bases matching TRBD2. Trimming took 3 bases from V and 2 from J; bases not matched to a gene: 4. CDR3 length: 16 residues. Looked up from germline, CDR1 is WNHNN and CDR2 is SYGVQD (reference sequence). CDR3 in amino acids: CASSDYLAGAYNEQFF. CDR3 coding DNA: TGCGCCAGCAGTGACTATCTAGCGGGAGCCTACAATGAGCAGTTCTTC.

The chain links TRBV4-2 to TRBJ2-5, with D possibly matching TRBD1 (6 bases). CDR3 length: 12 amino acids. Germline V gene data show CDR1 as LGHNA and CDR2 as YNFKEQ. The germline V and J ends were trimmed by 0 bases and 8 bases, with 7 bases remaining between them. CDR3 amino acids: CASSQEGGTQYF. DNA of the CDR3: TGTGCCAGCAGCCAAGAAGGGGGTACCCAGTACTTC.

A few counts support this clonotype. The rearrangement joins TRBV7-2 to TRBJ1-2; D gene unclear. CDR1 and CDR2 (germline): SGHTA, FQGNSA. V was shortened by 5 bases and J by 11 bases, with 15 bases between the two germline ends. The CDR3 loop spans 12 amino acids. The CDR3 DNA is TGTGCCAGCAGCACCCGGTCGGATCAGTACACCTTC. Translating it yields CASSTRSDQYTF.

This clonotype appeared a few times. This chain connects TRBV7-2 to TRBJ2-3, with D possibly being TRBD2 (7 bases). CDR3 length equals 14 residues. Per germline, CDR1 SGHTA and CDR2 FQGNSA. V lost 6 bases and J 6 bases, leaving 16 bases between the germline ends. DNA for the CDR3: TGTGCCAGCAGGGGGGGGGGGGGCTCGGATACGCAGTATTTT. This sequence encodes CASRGGGGSDTQYF.